This is a list of T cell receptor beta chains from one sample in a study of blood T cell repertoires in COVID-19. This table comes from immunoSEQ multiplex PCR, and its TCRdb copy is limited to in-frame clones, with some not included. Among roughly 150,000 clones listed, around 89% were seen once. The sequenced sample consisted of peripheral blood. The receptors originated from a man aged 55-75 years with active or convalescent COVID-19. Each CDR3 is given with its conserved first and last residue. D genes are given only for firm matches. Only part of the rows carry a size: once, few, many, or a class if the clone is expanded.

J: TRBJ2-1
D: -
V: TRBV6-6
size: -
DNA: TGTGCCAGCAGTTCTAACAGGGCGCAGGAGCAGTTCTTC
CDR3: CASSSNRAQEQFF

J: TRBJ1-5
D: -
V: TRBV19
size: -
DNA: TGTGCCAGCAGAATCGGCAATCAGCCCCAGCATTTT
CDR3: CASRIGNQPQHF

J: TRBJ1-2
D: -
V: TRBV3-1/TRBV3-2
size: -
DNA: TGTGCCAGCAGCCGAAGGACACCCGCTAACTATGGCTACACCTTC
CDR3: CASSRRTPANYGYTF

J: TRBJ2-5
D: TRBD2
V: TRBV7-2
size: -
DNA: TGTGCCAGCAGAAAAACCCGGGGGGGGCAAGAGACCCAGTACTTC
CDR3: CASRKTRGGQETQYF

J: TRBJ1-4
D: -
V: TRBV29-1
size: -
DNA: TGCAGCGTTGGCGGAGCAACTAATGAAAAACTGTTTTTT
CDR3: CSVGGATNEKLFF

J: TRBJ1-2
D: -
V: TRBV4-1
size: -
DNA: TGCGCCAGCAGCGGGCGCATCAGGGGAATCTTCGATGGCTACACCTTC
CDR3: CASSGRIRGIFDGYTF

J: TRBJ2-5
D: TRBD1
V: TRBV5-8
size: once
DNA: TGTGCCAGCAGCGAGGACAGGGGGCAAGAGACCCAGTACTTC
CDR3: CASSEDRGQETQYF

J: TRBJ2-3
D: TRBD1
V: TRBV7-2
size: -
DNA: TGTGCCAGCACCCAAAGTCGGTCAGGGGGCGCAGATACGCAGTATTTT
CDR3: CASTQSRSGGADTQYF

J: TRBJ2-1
D: TRBD2
V: TRBV4-2
size: -
DNA: TGTGCCAGCAGCCAAGATCGAGGACGGGCTAGCGGACCCCGGCCCGATGAGCAGTTCTTC
CDR3: CASSQDRGRASGPRPDEQFF

J: TRBJ2-6
D: -
V: TRBV7-3
size: -
DNA: TGTGCCAGCAGCCAAACTAGCACTGGGGCCAACGTCCTGACTTTC
CDR3: CASSQTSTGANVLTF

J: TRBJ2-3
D: TRBD2
V: TRBV27
size: -
DNA: TGTGCCAGCAGTTATACTAGCGGGCGGACAGATACGCAGTATTTT
CDR3: CASSYTSGRTDTQYF

J: TRBJ2-5
D: -
V: TRBV6-5
size: -
DNA: TGTGCCAGCAATCAGGGGTTGACCCAGTACTTC
CDR3: CASNQGLTQYF

J: TRBJ1-2
D: -
V: TRBV3-1/TRBV3-2
size: once
DNA: TGTGCCAGCAGCCAAGATTGGGGGGGACGCTTCCACACCTTC
CDR3: CASSQDWGGRFHTF

J: TRBJ2-1
D: TRBD2
V: TRBV27
size: -
DNA: TGTGCCAGCAGTTCTAGCGGGGGGGCCGGGGAGTTCTTC
CDR3: CASSSSGGAGEFF

J: TRBJ2-7
D: TRBD2
V: TRBV6-5
size: -
DNA: TGTGCCAGCAGTTACTCGGGACTAGCGGGCGAGCAGTACTTC
CDR3: CASSYSGLAGEQYF

J: TRBJ2-6
D: -
V: TRBV3-1/TRBV3-2
size: -
DNA: TGTGCCAGCAGCCAAGTAAGCCGCTCTGGGGCCAACGTCCTGACTTTC
CDR3: CASSQVSRSGANVLTF

J: TRBJ1-5
D: TRBD1
V: TRBV12-5
size: -
DNA: TGTGCTAGTGGTTTGGTAACGAGTCCGGGGACAGGGCGTCAGCCCCAGCATTTT
CDR3: CASGLVTSPGTGRQPQHF